These 9 T cell receptor beta chains came from one sample sequenced in a study of blood T cell repertoires in COVID-19. Sequenced by immunoSEQ multiplex PCR; TCRdb stores in-frame clones only, minus some. The sample lists hundreds of thousands of clones, approximately 87% occurring once. Sequencing used peripheral blood. The receptors originated from a woman aged 50 to 65 with active or convalescent COVID-19.

V and J are TRBV27 and TRBJ1-2, with TRBD1 matching 11 bases. CDR3 length: 14 residues. Trimming at V came to 6 bases and at J to 4 bases, leaving 4 bases not matched to a gene. From germline, CDR1 is MNHEY and CDR2 SMNVEV (reference sequence). CDR3 amino acids: CASRTGTGGYGYTF. The CDR3, as DNA: TGTGCCAGCAGGACCGGGACAGGGGGCTATGGCTACACCTTC.

This clone has a handful of counts. The chain uses TRBV4-3 and TRBJ1-2, with D perhaps TRBD1 (6 bases). The CDR3 is 15 amino acids. Per the germline V gene, CDR1 is LGHNA and CDR2 is YSLEER. V lost 0 bases to trimming and J lost 2 bases, with 10 bases between them. The CDR3: CASSQDTGSNYGYTF. The CDR3 bases are TGCGCCAGCAGCCAAGATACAGGGTCCAACTATGGCTACACCTTC.

The chain joins TRBV6-5 to TRBJ1-2; 7 nucleotides line up with TRBD1. The CDR3 length is 15 residues. Germline V gives CDR1 MNHEY, CDR2 SVGAGI. Trimming took 6 bases from V and 4 from J; bases not matched to a gene: 11. The CDR3 is CASSLSEGATYGYTF. The CDR3 DNA follows: TGTGCCAGCAGCCTCTCGGAGGGGGCTACCTATGGCTACACCTTC.

V gene TRBV5-1 combines with J gene TRBJ2-5; D possibly corresponds to TRBD2 (6 bases). CDR3 length equals 17 residues. V was shortened by 2 bases and J by 10 bases, with 27 bases between the two germline ends. Germline CDR1 SGHRS, CDR2 YFSETQ. The CDR3 here is CASSFAGNKDIGWGQYF. CDR3 coding DNA: TGCGCCAGCAGCTTTGCGGGGAATAAAGATATCGGGTGGGGCCAGTACTTC. Looking up the rest from reference TRBV5-1 and TRBJ2-5 gives the full variable domain: KAGVTQTPRYLIKTRGQQVTLSCSPISGHRSVSWYQQTPGQGLQFLFEYFSETQRNKGNFPGRFSGRQFSNSRSEMNVSTLELGDSALYLCASSFAGNKDIGWGQYFGPGTRLLVL.

This clone was found once. The chain joins TRBV7-3 to TRBJ1-1; tentative D call: TRBD1 (6 bases). Germline loops: CDR1 SGHTA, CDR2 FQGTGA. The CDR3 sequence is 13 residues long. V was cut by 5 bases and J by 8 bases, with 15 bases left in between. CDR3 amino acids: CASSQGTDGEAFF. CDR3 bases: TGTGCCAGCAGCCAGGGGACCGACGGAGAAGCTTTCTTT.

The gene calls are TRBV21-1 and TRBJ1-5; the table calls TRBD1, which could not be checked here. TRBV21-1 is annotated as a pseudogene. The CDR3 is 13 residues long. CDR3 nucleotides: TGTGCCAGCAGCGGACAGGGGATACAGCCCCAGCATTTT. This codes for CASSGQGIQPQHF.

The V gene is TRBV9, the J gene TRBJ2-2; tentative D call: TRBD1 (6 bases). The CDR3 extends over 13 amino acids. CDR1 and CDR2 (germline): SGDLS, YYNGEE. The V and J ends lost 4 bases and 6 bases respectively, with 10 bases between them. CDR3 nucleotide sequence: TGTGCCAGCAGCCTTCAGGGGTCCGGGGAGCTGTTTTTT. This gives the protein CASSLQGSGELFF.

The V call is TRBV7-2, the J call TRBJ1-1; D might be TRBD1 (6 bases). CDR1 and CDR2 (germline): SGHTA, FQGNSA. The CDR3 has 11 amino acids. CDR3: CAGGGYAEAFF. The CDR3, as DNA: TGTGCAGGGGGGGGTTACGCTGAAGCTTTCTTT. Looking up the rest from reference TRBV7-2 and TRBJ1-1 gives the full variable domain: GAGVSQSPSNKVTEKGKDVELRCDPISGHTALYWYRQSLGQGLEFLIYFQGNSAPDKSGLPSDRFSAERTGGSVSTLTIQRTQQEDSAVYLCAGGGYAEAFFGQGTRLTVV.

The rearrangement uses TRBV2 and TRBJ1-2, with D perhaps TRBD1 (6 bases). V was shortened by 3 bases and J by 3 bases, with 11 bases between the two germline ends. Germline V gene sequence: CDR1 SNHLY, CDR2 FYNNEI. The CDR3 consists of 14 residues. DNA of the CDR3: TGTGCCAGCAGTGACCCCCCAGGGGACTATGGCTACACCTTC. As protein: CASSDPPGDYGYTF.